The 6 T cell receptor beta chains below come from one sample, sequenced in a study of T cells after yellow fever vaccination. TCRdb processed the 5' RACE reads anew with MiXCR; each CDR3 protein has one entry. The sample yields 500,000 to 700,000 distinct CDR3 sequences, less than 20% seen once. The sequences come from PBMCs, collected 15 days after the yellow fever booster vaccination. The receptor set was obtained from a man younger than 40 who received the YFV17D yellow fever vaccine.

The chain carries TRBV5-5 and TRBJ2-3; maybe TRBD2 (5 bases). The CDR3 totals 14 residues. Trimming removed 6 bases from V and 2 bases from J, with 13 bases in between. CDR1 and CDR2 (germline): SGHKS, YYEKEE (reference sequence). The CDR3 sequence is CASILRGPTDTQYF. The CDR3 DNA reads as TGTGCCAGCATCCTTCGGGGTCCCACAGATACGCAGTATTTT. Drawing the rest from reference TRBV5-5 and TRBJ2-3, the complete variable domain is DAGVTQSPTHLIKTRGQQVTLRCSPISGHKSVSWYQQVLGQGPQFIFQYYEKEERGRGNFPDRFSARQFPNYSSELNVNALLLGDSALYLCASILRGPTDTQYFGPGTRLTVL.

This clonotype showed up just a few times. The CDR3 spells CASSLGTLAGVSREQYF. DNA of the CDR3: TGTGCCAGCAGCTTAGGTACCCTAGCGGGGGTTTCGCGCGAGCAGTACTTC. V usage is TRBV11-2 and J usage is TRBJ2-7; 10 nucleotides match TRBD2. Germline assignment: CDR1 SGHAT and CDR2 FQNNGV. This CDR3 has 17 residues. V trimming: 1 base; J trimming: 6 bases; junction bases outside the gene matches: 12. The entire variable domain, with the rest obtained from reference TRBV11-2 and TRBJ2-7, is as follows: EAGVAQSPRYKIIEKRQSVAFWCNPISGHATLYWYQQILGQGPKLLIQFQNNGVVDDSQLPKDRFSAERLKGVDSTLKIQPAKLEDSAVYLCASSLGTLAGVSREQYFGPGTRLTVT.

The gene calls are TRBV20-1 and TRBJ2-1; D gene uncertain. The CDR3 length is 15 residues. V was shortened by 0 bases and J by 8 bases, with 17 bases between the two germline ends. Germline V gene sequence: CDR1 DFQATT, CDR2 SNEGSKA (reference sequence). CDR3 sequence reads: CSARDPGYLRDEQFF. CDR3 nucleotides: TGCAGTGCTAGAGACCCCGGGTACCTTCGGGATGAGCAGTTCTTC.

A few counts support this clonotype. The chain joins TRBV11-2 to TRBJ2-1; TRBD1 is a possible D gene (6 bases). The V gene's germline CDR1 is SGHAT and CDR2 FQNNGV. This CDR3 spans 13 amino acids. Trimming removed 6 bases from V and 6 bases from J, with 12 bases in between. Here the CDR3 DNA reads TGTGCCAGCAGGTTCACAGGGACCAATGAGCAGTTCTTC. Its translation is CASRFTGTNEQFF.

This clonotype has more than one count but fewer than ten. The rearrangement joins TRBV9 to TRBJ2-1; D is undetermined. Looked up from germline, CDR1 is SGDLS and CDR2 is YYNGEE. The CDR3 runs to 11 residues. Trimming cost V 4 bases and J 8 bases, with 7 bases left between them. In DNA, the CDR3 is TGTGCCAGCAGCTCCACCGATGAGCAGTTCTTC. This translates into CASSSTDEQFF.

This chain connects TRBV18 to TRBJ2-5; D is uncertain. This CDR3 contains 16 residues. V was pared by 0 bases and J by 3 bases, with 14 bases between. Germline V gene data show CDR1 as KGHSH and CDR2 as LQKENI. CDR3 in amino acids: CASSPPNQGMEETQYF. In DNA, the CDR3 is TGTGCCAGCTCACCACCCAACCAAGGGATGGAAGAGACCCAGTACTTC.